The source of this T cell receptor (beta chain) is a study of vaccination and CD4 T cells after COVID-19. Concerning this clonotype itself: Its target is unknown.

Sequence data for DNA of cultured CD4+ T cells were generated by the Oncomine TCR Beta short-read assay. TCRdb analysed the PCR reads with MiXCR anew, one entry per CDR3 protein. The sample lists approximately 8,400 distinct CDR3 sequences, roughly 57% occurring once. Germline V gene sequence: CDR1 SEHNR, CDR2 FQNEAQ (reference sequence). This CDR3 has 17 amino acids. The V end was cut by 1 base, the J end by 4 bases, with 17 bases between. Treatment noted: roughly ten-day PBMC culture with coronavirus spike peptide pools or control peptides (ViraFEST assay). Wells contained two million PBMCs each, and these were cultured with about 10 IU/ml IL-2 and approximately 9.5 ug/ml peptide pools.

This TCR derives from a human donor who had recovered from COVID-19. The sequenced sample consisted of CD4+ T cells from blood, cultured in vitro. V and J are TRBV7-9 and TRBJ2-4, with D uncertain. CDR3 protein: CASSLGGFANNKNIQYF. The DNA for the CDR3 is TGTGCCAGCAGCTTAGGGGGATTTGCGAACAATAAAAACATTCAGTACTTC.